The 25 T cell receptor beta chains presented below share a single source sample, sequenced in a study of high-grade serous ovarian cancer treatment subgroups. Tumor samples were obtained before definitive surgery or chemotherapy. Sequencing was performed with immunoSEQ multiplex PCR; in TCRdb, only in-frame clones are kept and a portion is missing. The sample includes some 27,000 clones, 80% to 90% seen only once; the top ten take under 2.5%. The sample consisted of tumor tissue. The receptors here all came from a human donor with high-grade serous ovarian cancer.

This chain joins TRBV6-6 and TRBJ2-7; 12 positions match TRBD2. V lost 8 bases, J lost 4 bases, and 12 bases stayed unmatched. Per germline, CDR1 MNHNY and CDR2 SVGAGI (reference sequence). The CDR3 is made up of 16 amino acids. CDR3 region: CASSKTGLAGGYEQYF. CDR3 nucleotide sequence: TGTGCCAGCTCCAAAACGGGGCTAGCGGGAGGGTACGAGCAGTACTTC.

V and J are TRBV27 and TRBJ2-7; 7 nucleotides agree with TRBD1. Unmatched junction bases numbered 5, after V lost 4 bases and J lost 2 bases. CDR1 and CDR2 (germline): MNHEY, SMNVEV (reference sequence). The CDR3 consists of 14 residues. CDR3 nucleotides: TGTGCCAGCAGTTCTACAGGGGCCCCCTACGAGCAGTACTTC. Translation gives CASSSTGAPYEQYF.

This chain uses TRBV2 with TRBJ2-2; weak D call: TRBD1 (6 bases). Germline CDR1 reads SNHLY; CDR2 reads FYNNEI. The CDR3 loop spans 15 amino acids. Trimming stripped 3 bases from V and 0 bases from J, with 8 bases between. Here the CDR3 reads CASSEWTANTGELFF. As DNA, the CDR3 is TGTGCCAGCAGTGAGTGGACAGCGAACACCGGGGAGCTGTTTTTT.

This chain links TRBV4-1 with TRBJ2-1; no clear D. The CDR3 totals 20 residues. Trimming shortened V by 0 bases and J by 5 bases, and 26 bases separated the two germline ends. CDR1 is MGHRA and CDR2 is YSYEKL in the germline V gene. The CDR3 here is CASSQDSTPQPVGPNNEQFF. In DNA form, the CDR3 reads TGCGCCAGCAGCCAAGATTCTACCCCGCAGCCCGTTGGTCCTAACAATGAGCAGTTCTTC.

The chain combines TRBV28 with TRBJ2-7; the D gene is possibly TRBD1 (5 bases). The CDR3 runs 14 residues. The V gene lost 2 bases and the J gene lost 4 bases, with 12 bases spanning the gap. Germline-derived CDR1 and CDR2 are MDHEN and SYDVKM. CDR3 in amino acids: CASSLARKGYEQYF. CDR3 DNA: TGTGCCAGCAGTTTAGCCCGGAAGGGGTACGAGCAGTACTTC. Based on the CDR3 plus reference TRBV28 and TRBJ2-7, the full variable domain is DVKVTQSSRYLVKRTGEKVFLECVQDMDHENMFWYRQDPGLGLRLIYFSYDVKMKEKGDIPEGYSVSREKKERFSLILESASTNQTSMYLCASSLARKGYEQYFGPGTRLTVT.

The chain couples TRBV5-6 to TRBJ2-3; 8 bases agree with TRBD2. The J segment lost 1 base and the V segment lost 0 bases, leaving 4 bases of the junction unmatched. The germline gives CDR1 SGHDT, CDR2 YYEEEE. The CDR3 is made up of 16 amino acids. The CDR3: CASSLGAGVGTDTQYF. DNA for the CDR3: TGTGCCAGCAGCTTGGGAGCGGGAGTTGGCACAGATACGCAGTATTTT. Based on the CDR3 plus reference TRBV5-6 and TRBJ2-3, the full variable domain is DAGVTQSPTHLIKTRGQQVTLRCSPKSGHDTVSWYQQALGQGPQFIFQYYEEEERQRGNFPDRFSGHQFPNYSSELNVNALLLGDSALYLCASSLGAGVGTDTQYFGPGTRLTVL.

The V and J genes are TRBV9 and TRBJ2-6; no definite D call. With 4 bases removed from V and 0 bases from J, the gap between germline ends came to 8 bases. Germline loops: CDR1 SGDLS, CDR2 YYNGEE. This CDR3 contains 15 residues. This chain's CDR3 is CASSRRVSGANVLTF. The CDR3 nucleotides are TGTGCCAGCAGCAGACGGGTCTCTGGGGCCAACGTCCTGACTTTC.

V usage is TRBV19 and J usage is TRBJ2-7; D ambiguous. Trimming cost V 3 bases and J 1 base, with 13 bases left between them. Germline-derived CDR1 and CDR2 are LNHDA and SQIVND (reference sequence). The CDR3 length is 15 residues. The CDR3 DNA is TGTGCCAGTAGTATGCAGGCCACTACTTCCTACGAGCAGTACTTC. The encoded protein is CASSMQATTSYEQYF. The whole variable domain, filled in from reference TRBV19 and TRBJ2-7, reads DGGITQSPKYLFRKEGQNVTLSCEQNLNHDAMYWYRQDPGQGLRLIYYSQIVNDFQKGDIAEGYSVSREKKESFPLTVTSAQKNPTAFYLCASSMQATTSYEQYFGPGTRLTVT.

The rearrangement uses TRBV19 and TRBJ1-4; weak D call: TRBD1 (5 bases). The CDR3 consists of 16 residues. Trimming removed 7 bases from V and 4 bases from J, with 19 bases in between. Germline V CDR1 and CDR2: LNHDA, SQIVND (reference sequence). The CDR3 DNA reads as TGTGCCAGTACCATATACAGACCTGGACATAATGAAAAACTGTTTTTT. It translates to CASTIYRPGHNEKLFF.

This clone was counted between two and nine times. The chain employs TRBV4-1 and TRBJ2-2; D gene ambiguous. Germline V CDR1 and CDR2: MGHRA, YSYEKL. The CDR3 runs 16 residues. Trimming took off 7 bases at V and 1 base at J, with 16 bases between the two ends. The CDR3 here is CASKGRTSENTGELFF. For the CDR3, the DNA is TGCGCCAGCAAGGGTAGAACCAGCGAGAACACCGGGGAGCTGTTTTTT.

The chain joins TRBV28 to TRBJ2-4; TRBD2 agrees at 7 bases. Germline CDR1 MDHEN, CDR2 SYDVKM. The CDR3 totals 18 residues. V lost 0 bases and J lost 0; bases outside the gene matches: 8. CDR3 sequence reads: CASSLWNVLAEAKNIQYF. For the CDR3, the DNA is TGTGCCAGCAGTTTATGGAACGTCCTAGCGGAAGCCAAAAACATTCAGTACTTC.

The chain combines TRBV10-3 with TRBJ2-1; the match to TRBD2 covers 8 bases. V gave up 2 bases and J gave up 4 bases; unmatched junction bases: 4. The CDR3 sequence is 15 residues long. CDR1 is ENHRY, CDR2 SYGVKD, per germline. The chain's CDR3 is CAISERAGVYNEQFF. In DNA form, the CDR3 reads TGTGCCATCAGTGAGCGAGCGGGAGTTTACAATGAGCAGTTCTTC.

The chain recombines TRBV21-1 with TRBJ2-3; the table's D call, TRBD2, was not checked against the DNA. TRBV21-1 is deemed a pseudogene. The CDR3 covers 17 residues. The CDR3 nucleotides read TGTGCCAGCAGCAAAGTGAACGGGAAGGTTCGTACAGATACGCAGTATTTT. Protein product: CASSKVNGKVRTDTQYF.

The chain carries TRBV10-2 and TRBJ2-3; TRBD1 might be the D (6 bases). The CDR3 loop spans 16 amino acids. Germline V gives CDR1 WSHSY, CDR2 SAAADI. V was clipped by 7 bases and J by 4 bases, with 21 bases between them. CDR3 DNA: TGCGCCAGCACCAAACTAGGGACACCTGATTCAGATACGCAGTATTTT. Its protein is CASTKLGTPDSDTQYF.

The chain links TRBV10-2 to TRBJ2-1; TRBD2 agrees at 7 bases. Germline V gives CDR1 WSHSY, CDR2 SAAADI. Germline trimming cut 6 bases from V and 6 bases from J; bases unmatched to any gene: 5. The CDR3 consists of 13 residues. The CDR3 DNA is TGCGCCAGCAGGGGGAGGGACGGCAATGAGCAGTTCTTC. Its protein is CASRGRDGNEQFF.

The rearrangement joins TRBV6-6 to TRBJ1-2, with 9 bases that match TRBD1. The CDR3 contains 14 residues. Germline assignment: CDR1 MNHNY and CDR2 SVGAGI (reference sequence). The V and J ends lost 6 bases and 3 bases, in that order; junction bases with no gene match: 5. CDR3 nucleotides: TGTGCCAGCAGCTCCACAGGGGGCTACTATGGCTACACCTTC. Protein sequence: CASSSTGGYYGYTF.

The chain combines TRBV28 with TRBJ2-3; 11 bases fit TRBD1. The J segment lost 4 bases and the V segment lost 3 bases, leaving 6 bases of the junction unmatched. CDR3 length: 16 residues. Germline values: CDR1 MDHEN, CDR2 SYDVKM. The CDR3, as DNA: TGTGCCAGCAGTTTTCGGAGGACAGGGGGCGCAGATACGCAGTATTTT. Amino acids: CASSFRRTGGADTQYF. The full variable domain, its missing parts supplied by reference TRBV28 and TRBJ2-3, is DVKVTQSSRYLVKRTGEKVFLECVQDMDHENMFWYRQDPGLGLRLIYFSYDVKMKEKGDIPEGYSVSREKKERFSLILESASTNQTSMYLCASSFRRTGGADTQYFGPGTRLTVL.

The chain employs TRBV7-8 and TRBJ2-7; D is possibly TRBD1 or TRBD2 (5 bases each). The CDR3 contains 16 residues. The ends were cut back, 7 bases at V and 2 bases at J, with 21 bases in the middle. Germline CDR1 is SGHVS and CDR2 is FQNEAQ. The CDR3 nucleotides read TGTGCCAGCACCTTTTCCGGGACGGTCGATACCTACGAGCAGTACTTC. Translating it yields CASTFSGTVDTYEQYF.

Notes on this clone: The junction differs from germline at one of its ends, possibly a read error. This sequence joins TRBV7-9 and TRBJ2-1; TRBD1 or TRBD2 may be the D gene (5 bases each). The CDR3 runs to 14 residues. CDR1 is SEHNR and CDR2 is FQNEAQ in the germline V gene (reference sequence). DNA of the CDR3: TGTGCCAGCAGCTTGCTCAGGGACCCCAATGGGCAGTTCTTC. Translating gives CASSLLRDPNGQFF.

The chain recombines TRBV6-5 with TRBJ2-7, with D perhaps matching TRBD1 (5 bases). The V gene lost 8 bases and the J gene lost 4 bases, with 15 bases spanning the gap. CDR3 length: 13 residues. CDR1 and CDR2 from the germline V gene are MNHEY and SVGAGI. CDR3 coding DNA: TGTGCCAGCCGCCGGACAACGCCATACGAGCAGTACTTC. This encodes CASRRTTPYEQYF.

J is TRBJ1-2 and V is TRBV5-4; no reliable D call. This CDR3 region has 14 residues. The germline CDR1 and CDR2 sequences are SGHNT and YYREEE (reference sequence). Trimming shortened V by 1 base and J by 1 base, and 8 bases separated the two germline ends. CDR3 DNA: TGTGCCAGCAGCTTGCCAGGACTTAACTATGGCTACACCTTC. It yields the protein CASSLPGLNYGYTF.

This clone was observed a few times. CDR3 coding DNA: TGTGCCAGCAGTACTAAGGGGGGAGGGAACACTGAAGCTTTCTTT. Translation: CASSTKGGGNTEAFF. This chain links TRBV6-1 with TRBJ1-1; a weak D match, TRBD1 (6 bases). CDR1 is MNHNS and CDR2 is SASEGT in the germline V gene. The CDR3 has 15 amino acids. The V end lost 5 bases, the J end lost 1 base, and 14 bases lay between the germline ends.

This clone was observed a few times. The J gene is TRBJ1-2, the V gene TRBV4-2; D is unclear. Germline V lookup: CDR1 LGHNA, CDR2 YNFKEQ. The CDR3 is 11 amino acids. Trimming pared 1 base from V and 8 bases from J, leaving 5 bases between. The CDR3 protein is CASSQGLGYTF. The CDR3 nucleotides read TGTGCCAGCAGCCAAGGCCTCGGCTACACCTTC.

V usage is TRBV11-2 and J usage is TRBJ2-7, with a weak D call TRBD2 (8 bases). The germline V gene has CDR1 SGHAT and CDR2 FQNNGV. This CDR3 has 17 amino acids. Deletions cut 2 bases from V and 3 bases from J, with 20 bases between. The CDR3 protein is CASSLPGGSGMFYEQYF. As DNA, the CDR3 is TGTGCCAGCAGCTTACCAGGGGGTAGCGGGATGTTCTACGAGCAGTACTTC. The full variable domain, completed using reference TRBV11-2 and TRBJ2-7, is EAGVAQSPRYKIIEKRQSVAFWCNPISGHATLYWYQQILGQGPKLLIQFQNNGVVDDSQLPKDRFSAERLKGVDSTLKIQPAKLEDSAVYLCASSLPGGSGMFYEQYFGPGTRLTVT.

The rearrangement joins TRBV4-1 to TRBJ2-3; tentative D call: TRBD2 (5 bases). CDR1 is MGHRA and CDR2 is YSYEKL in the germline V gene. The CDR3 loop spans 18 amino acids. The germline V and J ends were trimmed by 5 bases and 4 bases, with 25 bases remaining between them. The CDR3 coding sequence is TGCGCCAGCAGCAAGGAGGTTTCAGTGGTATCCAGTTCAGATACGCAGTATTTT. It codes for CASSKEVSVVSSSDTQYF.